Detailed here is one TCR beta chain. This entry is derived from a study of blood T cell repertoires in COVID-19. Study details: Some COVID-19 samples were acute and others convalescent; all came from the United States, Italy and Spain.

V was trimmed by 3 bases and J by 5 bases, leaving 7 bases between them. The germline CDR1 and CDR2 sequences are LGHDT and YNNKEL (reference sequence). CDR3 size: 13 residues. Under the authors' procedure: The assay estimated nucleated cells by amplifying reference gene primers. Only in-frame clones appear in the TCRdb table, and some are missing; sequencing was by immunoSEQ multiplex PCR. Clone size and V and J calls were adopted from that table, with D and trimming inferred from the DNA. The sample consists of 150,000 to 200,000 clones, over 85% of them appearing once. The sequenced material came from peripheral blood. The receptor was derived from a woman between 50 and 59 years old with acute or convalescent COVID-19. The V gene is TRBV3-1 (or the pseudogene TRBV3-2), the J gene TRBJ1-4; weak D call: TRBD1 (5 bases). The CDR3 region is CASSHGGNEKLFF. The DNA of the CDR3 is TGTGCCAGCAGCCACGGGGGGAATGAAAAACTGTTTTTT.